The 16 T cell receptor beta chains in this list originate from one sample, sequenced in a study of T cell responses to AZD1222 COVID-19 vaccine. Measured with immunoSEQ multiplex PCR; TCRdb has only the in-frame clones, and not every one. The data hold under 200,000 clones, with about 89% observed a single time. The source material was peripheral blood, sampled on day 0 of MenACWY control vaccination. The receptors come from an adult in good health.

CDR3 residues: CATGYQETQYF. The DNA of the CDR3 is TGTGCCACCGGCTACCAAGAGACCCAGTACTTC. V and J are TRBV24-1 and TRBJ2-5, with unresolved D. V was shortened by 9 bases and J by 0 bases, with 4 bases between the two germline ends. The CDR3 runs 11 residues. Germline-derived CDR1 and CDR2 are KGHDR and SFDVKD.

V usage is TRBV5-1 and J usage is TRBJ2-7; D could derive from TRBD1 or TRBD2 (5 bases each). V lost 4 bases, J lost 1 base, and 15 bases lay in between. Per germline, CDR1 SGHRS and CDR2 YFSETQ. This CDR3 region has 15 residues. The CDR3 DNA sequence: TGCGCCAGCAGCATTGGGGGAACTGGGTCCTACGAGCAGTACTTC. Translating it yields CASSIGGTGSYEQYF.

The chain combines TRBV2 with TRBJ2-7, with TRBD1 matching 9 bases. This CDR3 contains 15 residues. With 3 bases clipped from V and 3 bases from J, the junction kept 6 bases outside the gene matches. Germline assignment: CDR1 SNHLY and CDR2 FYNNEI. The CDR3 protein is CASSDPGQGFYEQYF. CDR3 in DNA: TGTGCCAGCAGTGATCCGGGACAGGGTTTCTACGAGCAGTACTTC.

The V call is TRBV28, the J call TRBJ1-1; D might be TRBD1 (5 bases). CDR1 is MDHEN, CDR2 SYDVKM, per germline. This CDR3 spans 15 amino acids. The V gene lost 6 bases and the J gene lost 3 bases, with 17 bases spanning the gap. CDR3 region: CASRASREGYTEAFF. DNA of the CDR3: TGTGCCAGCAGAGCCAGCAGGGAGGGCTACACTGAAGCTTTCTTT.

CDR3 loop: CASSPEGQGNQPQHF. The DNA for the CDR3 is TGTGCCAGTAGTCCCGAGGGACAAGGCAATCAGCCCCAGCATTTT. The chain uses TRBV19 and TRBJ1-5, with D perhaps TRBD1 (6 bases). This CDR3 spans 15 amino acids. CDR1 is LNHDA, CDR2 SQIVND, per germline (reference sequence). V gave up 5 bases and J gave up 2 bases, with 13 bases separating them. The full variable domain, in which reference TRBV19 and TRBJ1-5 provide the parts outside the CDR3, is DGGITQSPKYLFRKEGQNVTLSCEQNLNHDAMYWYRQDPGQGLRLIYYSQIVNDFQKGDIAEGYSVSREKKESFPLTVTSAQKNPTAFYLCASSPEGQGNQPQHFGDGTRLSIL.

The sample holds one count of this clone. The chain carries TRBV7-2 and TRBJ2-5, with D perhaps matching TRBD2 (6 bases). Per germline, CDR1 SGHTA and CDR2 FQGNSA. V was clipped by 4 bases and J by 4 bases, with 10 bases between them. This CDR3 is built from 13 residues. CDR3 DNA: TGTGCCAGCAGCTCGGGGGTACGAGAGACCCAGTACTTC. The encoded protein is CASSSGVRETQYF.

This clone was detected once. The chain uses TRBV5-1 and TRBJ2-5; 7 positions match TRBD2. The CDR3 extends over 14 amino acids. The germline CDR1 and CDR2 sequences are SGHRS and YFSETQ. V shed 4 bases and J 3 bases; nucleotides not matched to a gene: 6. CDR3 sequence: CASSPGGREETQYF. CDR3 DNA sequence: TGCGCCAGCAGCCCGGGGGGAAGGGAAGAGACCCAGTACTTC. The full variable domain, completed using reference TRBV5-1 and TRBJ2-5, is KAGVTQTPRYLIKTRGQQVTLSCSPISGHRSVSWYQQTPGQGLQFLFEYFSETQRNKGNFPGRFSGRQFSNSRSEMNVSTLELGDSALYLCASSPGGREETQYFGPGTRLLVL.

The chain links TRBV6-2 or TRBV6-3 to TRBJ2-7, with 11 bases fitting TRBD2. Germline CDR1 reads MNHEY; CDR2 reads SVGEGT. The junction had 8 bases not matched to a gene; V was cut back by 5 bases and J by 5 bases. This CDR3 spans 15 amino acids. The CDR3 coding sequence is TGTGCCAGCAGTCGTCACACTAGCGGGAGAAACGAGCAGTACTTC. Encoded protein: CASSRHTSGRNEQYF.

This rearrangement joins TRBV19 to TRBJ2-3, with 12 bases fitting TRBD2. Per germline, CDR1 LNHDA and CDR2 SQIVND (reference sequence). The CDR3 length is 15 residues. Trimming removed 5 bases from V and 5 bases from J; junction bases left unmatched: 5. CDR3 DNA sequence: TGTGCCAGTAGTTCTAGCGGGGGGGCGGGAGATACGCAGTATTTT. Its protein is CASSSSGGAGDTQYF.

The CDR3 nucleotides read TGTGCCAGCAGCTTAGGGATGGCCGGGCAGGCCGGGGAGCTGTTTTTT. It yields the protein CASSLGMAGQAGELFF. The chain combines TRBV7-8 with TRBJ2-2, with D unclear. V gave up 1 base and J gave up 6 bases, with 15 bases separating them. Looked up from germline, CDR1 is SGHVS and CDR2 is FQNEAQ. This CDR3 contains 16 residues.

The genes are TRBV2 and TRBJ1-6; D may be TRBD1 (6 bases). Trimming shortened V by 8 bases and J by 3 bases, and 14 bases separated the two germline ends. CDR1 and CDR2 (germline): SNHLY, FYNNEI. This CDR3 region has 15 residues. Here the CDR3 reads CASRGGRFYNSPLHF. As DNA, the CDR3 is TGTGCCAGCCGAGGGGGGCGCTTCTATAATTCACCCCTCCACTTT.

This rearrangement joins TRBV6-1 to TRBJ2-3, with 11 bases fitting TRBD1. CDR1 and CDR2 (germline): MNHNS, SASEGT. Trimming removed 3 bases from V and 6 bases from J; junction bases left unmatched: 2. This CDR3 contains 14 residues. CDR3 nucleotide sequence: TGTGCCAGCAGTGATGGACAGGGGGCTGATACGCAGTATTTT. It codes for CASSDGQGADTQYF.

The chain employs TRBV29-1 and TRBJ2-7; D ambiguous. Germline V lookup: CDR1 SQVTM, CDR2 ANQGSEA. The length of the CDR3 is 11 residues. V was pared by 7 bases and J by 3 bases, with 10 bases between. This CDR3 reads CSASYGYEQYF. DNA of the CDR3: TGCAGCGCTTCGTACGGCTACGAGCAGTACTTC.

The CDR3 sequence is CASSRRTGGEYEQYF. The CDR3 DNA follows: TGTGCCAGCAGCCGACGGACAGGGGGAGAATACGAGCAGTACTTC. The chain combines TRBV14 with TRBJ2-7, with 10 bases lining up with TRBD1. Germline values: CDR1 SGHDN, CDR2 FVKESK. J lost 4 bases, V lost 4 bases, and 7 bases had no gene match. The CDR3 sequence is 15 residues long.

This chain joins TRBV6-6 and TRBJ2-7, with 9 nucleotides matching TRBD1. The CDR3 has 15 residues. The germline V gene encodes CDR1 MNHNY and CDR2 SVGAGI (reference sequence). V lost 6 bases, J lost 1 base, and 7 bases stayed unmatched. The DNA for the CDR3 is TGTGCCAGCAGGGAAGGACAGGGGTTATCCTACGAGCAGTACTTC. It encodes CASREGQGLSYEQYF.

This chain uses TRBV6-6 with TRBJ1-4, with 10 bases that match TRBD1. Unmatched junction bases numbered 4, after V lost 5 bases and J lost 7 bases. From germline, CDR1 is MNHNY and CDR2 SVGAGI (reference sequence). The CDR3 is made up of 14 amino acids. The CDR3 loop is CASSRQGASEKLFF. The CDR3 DNA is TGTGCCAGCAGTCGACAGGGGGCGAGTGAAAAACTGTTTTTT.